This entry lists 6 T cell receptor beta chains sequenced from one sample in a study of blood T cell repertoires in COVID-19. TCRdb's copy holds only in-frame clones and misses some; the assay was immunoSEQ multiplex PCR. Of more than 95,000 clones detected, 82% appear once; the ten largest clones hold approximately 18%. The sequenced material came from peripheral blood. These receptors were obtained from a man older than 75 with acute or convalescent COVID-19.

This sequence joins TRBV10-2 and TRBJ2-7; weak D call: TRBD1 (6 bases). This CDR3 region has 15 residues. V lost 1 base to trimming and J lost 0 bases, with 10 bases between them. CDR1 and CDR2 (germline): WSHSY, SAAADI. The CDR3 DNA sequence: TGCGCCAGCAGTGAGTATCCCAGGGGCTCCTACGAGCAGTACTTC. Amino acids: CASSEYPRGSYEQYF.

The chain employs TRBV6-1 and TRBJ1-3; a weak D match, TRBD1 (6 bases). CDR1 MNHNS and CDR2 SASEGT come from the germline V gene. Between the trimmed V and J ends, which lost 5 bases and 4 bases, there was a span of 12 bases. The CDR3 is 14 amino acids. The CDR3 sequence: CASSPRTEGNTIYF. CDR3 DNA sequence: TGTGCCAGCAGTCCCCGGACAGAAGGAAACACCATATATTTT.

The rearrangement uses TRBV5-1 and TRBJ2-3; D possibly corresponds to TRBD1 (6 bases). In germline, CDR1 is SGHRS, CDR2 YFSETQ. The CDR3 has 14 amino acids. Trimming took 0 bases from V and 2 from J, leaving 7 bases between them. CDR3 nucleotides: TGCGCCAGCAGCTTGGGGGGGCACACAGATACGCAGTATTTT. Translating gives CASSLGGHTDTQYF.

The chain combines TRBV7-9 with TRBJ2-2; 7 bases line up with TRBD2. This CDR3 is built from 15 residues. With 5 bases clipped from V and 4 bases from J, the junction kept 7 bases outside the gene matches. Germline V gives CDR1 SEHNR, CDR2 FQNEAQ (reference sequence). The CDR3 is CASSQKGGSTGELFF. CDR3 nucleotides: TGTGCCAGCAGCCAGAAGGGCGGGAGCACCGGGGAGCTGTTTTTT.

The chain links TRBV19 to TRBJ1-3; a possible D gene is TRBD1 (6 bases). Trimming took 6 bases from V and 0 from J, leaving 9 bases between them. This CDR3 is built from 14 residues. Germline CDR1 is LNHDA and CDR2 is SQIVND (reference sequence). The CDR3 region has the DNA TGTGCCAGTAGCAGGGGCAGCTCTGGAAACACCATATATTTT. The encoded protein is CASSRGSSGNTIYF.

The chain joins TRBV5-8 to TRBJ2-7, with D possibly matching TRBD2 (6 bases). Deletions cut 2 bases from V and 0 bases from J, with 21 bases between. The CDR3 runs 18 residues. Germline assignment: CDR1 SGHTS and CDR2 YDEGEE. CDR3: CASSFGRLGGVSSYEQYF. CDR3 DNA: TGTGCCAGCAGCTTCGGACGACTGGGGGGTGTTAGCTCCTACGAGCAGTACTTC.